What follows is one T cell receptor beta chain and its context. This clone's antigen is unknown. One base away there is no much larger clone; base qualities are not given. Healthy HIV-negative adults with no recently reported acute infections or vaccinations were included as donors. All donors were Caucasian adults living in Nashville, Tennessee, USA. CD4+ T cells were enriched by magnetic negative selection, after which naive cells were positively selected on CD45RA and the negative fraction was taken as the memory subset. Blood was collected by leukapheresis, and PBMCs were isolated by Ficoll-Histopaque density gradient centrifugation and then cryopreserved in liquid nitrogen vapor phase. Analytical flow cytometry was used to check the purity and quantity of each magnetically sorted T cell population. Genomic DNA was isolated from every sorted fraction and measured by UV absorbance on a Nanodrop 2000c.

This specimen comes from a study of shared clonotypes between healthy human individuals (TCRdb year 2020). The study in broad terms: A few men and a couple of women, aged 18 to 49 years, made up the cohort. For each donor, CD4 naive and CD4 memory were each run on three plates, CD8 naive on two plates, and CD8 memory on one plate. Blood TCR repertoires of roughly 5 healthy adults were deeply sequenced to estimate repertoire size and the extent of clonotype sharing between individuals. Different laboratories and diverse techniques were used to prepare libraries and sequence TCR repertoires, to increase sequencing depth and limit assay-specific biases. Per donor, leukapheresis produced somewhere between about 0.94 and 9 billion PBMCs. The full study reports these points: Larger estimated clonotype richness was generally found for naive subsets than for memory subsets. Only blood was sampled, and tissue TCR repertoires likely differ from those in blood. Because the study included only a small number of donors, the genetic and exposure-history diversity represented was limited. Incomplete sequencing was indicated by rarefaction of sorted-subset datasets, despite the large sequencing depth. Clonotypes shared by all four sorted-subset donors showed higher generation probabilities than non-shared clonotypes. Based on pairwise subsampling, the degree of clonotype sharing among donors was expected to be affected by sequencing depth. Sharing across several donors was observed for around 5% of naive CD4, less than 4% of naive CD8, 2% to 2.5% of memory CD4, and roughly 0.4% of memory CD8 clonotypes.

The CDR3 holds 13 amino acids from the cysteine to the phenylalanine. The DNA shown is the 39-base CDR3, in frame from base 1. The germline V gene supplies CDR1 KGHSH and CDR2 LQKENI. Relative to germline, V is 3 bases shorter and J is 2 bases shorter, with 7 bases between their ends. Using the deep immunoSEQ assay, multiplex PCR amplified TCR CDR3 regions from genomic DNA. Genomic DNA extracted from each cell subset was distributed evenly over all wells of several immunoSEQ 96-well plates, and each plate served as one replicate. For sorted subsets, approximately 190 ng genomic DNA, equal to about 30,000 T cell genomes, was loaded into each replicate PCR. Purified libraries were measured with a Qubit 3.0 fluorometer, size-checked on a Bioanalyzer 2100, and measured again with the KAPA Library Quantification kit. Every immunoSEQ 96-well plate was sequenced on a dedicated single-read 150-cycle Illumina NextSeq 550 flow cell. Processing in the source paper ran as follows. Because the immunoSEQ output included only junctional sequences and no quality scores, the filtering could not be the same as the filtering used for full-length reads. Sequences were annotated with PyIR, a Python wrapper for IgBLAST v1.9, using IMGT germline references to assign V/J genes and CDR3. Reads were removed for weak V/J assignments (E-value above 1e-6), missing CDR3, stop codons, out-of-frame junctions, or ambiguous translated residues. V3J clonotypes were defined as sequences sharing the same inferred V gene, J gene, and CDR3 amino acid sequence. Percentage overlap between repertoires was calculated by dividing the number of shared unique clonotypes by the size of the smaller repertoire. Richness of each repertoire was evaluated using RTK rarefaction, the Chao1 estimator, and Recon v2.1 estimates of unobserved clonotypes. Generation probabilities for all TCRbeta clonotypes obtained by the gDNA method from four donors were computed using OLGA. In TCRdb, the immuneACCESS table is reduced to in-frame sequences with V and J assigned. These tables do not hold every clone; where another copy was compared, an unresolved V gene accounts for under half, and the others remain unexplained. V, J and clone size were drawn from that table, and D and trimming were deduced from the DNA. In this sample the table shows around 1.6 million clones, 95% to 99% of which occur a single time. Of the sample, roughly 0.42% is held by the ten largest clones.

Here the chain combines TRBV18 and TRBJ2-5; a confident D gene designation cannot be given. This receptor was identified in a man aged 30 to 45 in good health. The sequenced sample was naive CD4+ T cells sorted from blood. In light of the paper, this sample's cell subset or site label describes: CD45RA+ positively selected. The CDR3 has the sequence CASSPIMQETQYF. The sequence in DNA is TGTGCCAGCTCACCGATTATGCAAGAGACCCAGTACTTC.